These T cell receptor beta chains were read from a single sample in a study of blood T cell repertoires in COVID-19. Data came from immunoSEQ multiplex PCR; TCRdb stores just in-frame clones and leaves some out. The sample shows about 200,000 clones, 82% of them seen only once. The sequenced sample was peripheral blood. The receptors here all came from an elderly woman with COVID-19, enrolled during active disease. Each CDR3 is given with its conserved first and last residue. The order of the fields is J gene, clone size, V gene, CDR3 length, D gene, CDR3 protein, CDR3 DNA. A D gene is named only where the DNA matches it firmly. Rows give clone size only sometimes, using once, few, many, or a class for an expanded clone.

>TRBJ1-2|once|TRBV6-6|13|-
CASSYSTGGGYTF
TGTGCCAGCAGTTACTCGACTGGTGGTGGCTACACCTTC
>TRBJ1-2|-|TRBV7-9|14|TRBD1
CASSPPTGGDGYTF
TGTGCCAGCAGCCCGCCTACAGGGGGCGATGGCTACACCTTC
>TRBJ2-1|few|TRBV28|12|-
CASSLRRDEQFF
TGTGCCAGCAGTTTAAGGAGGGATGAGCAGTTCTTC
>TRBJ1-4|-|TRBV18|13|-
CASSLHGGEKLFF
TGTGCCAGCTCACTACACGGAGGGGAAAAACTGTTTTTT
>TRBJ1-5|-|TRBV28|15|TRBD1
CASSLGDRANQPQHF
TGTGCCAGCAGTTTAGGGGACAGAGCCAATCAGCCCCAGCATTTT
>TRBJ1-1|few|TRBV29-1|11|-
CSVTDGRGAFF
TGCAGCGTCACCGACGGCCGGGGGGCTTTCTTT
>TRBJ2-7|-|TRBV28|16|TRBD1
CASSPPPGQGGYEQYF
TGTGCCAGCAGCCCCCCCCCGGGACAGGGAGGTTACGAGCAGTACTTC
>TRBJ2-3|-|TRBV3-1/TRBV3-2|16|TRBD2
CASSPLAGGNTDTQYF
TGTGCCAGCAGCCCCCTAGCGGGGGGGAACACAGATACGCAGTATTTT
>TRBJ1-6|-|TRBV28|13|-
CASFASPGSPLHF
TGTGCCAGCTTCGCATCCCCAGGGTCACCCCTCCACTTT
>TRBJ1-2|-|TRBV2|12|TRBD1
CASRAGGYGYTF
TGTGCCAGCAGGGCAGGGGGCTATGGCTACACCTTC
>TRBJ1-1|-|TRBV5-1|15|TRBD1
CASSRQGARDTEAFF
TGCGCCAGCAGCCGACAGGGGGCAAGAGACACTGAAGCTTTCTTT
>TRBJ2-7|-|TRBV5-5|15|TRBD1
CASLPAWDRTYEQYF
TGTGCCAGCCTCCCTGCGTGGGACAGGACATACGAGCAGTACTTC
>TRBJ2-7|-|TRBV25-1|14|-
CASSVMGSTYEQYF
TGTGCCAGCAGTGTAATGGGGAGCACCTACGAGCAGTACTTC
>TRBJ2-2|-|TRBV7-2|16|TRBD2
CASSPPGLRGTGELFF
TGTGCCAGTTCTCCTCCGGGACTAAGAGGGACCGGGGAGCTGTTTTTT
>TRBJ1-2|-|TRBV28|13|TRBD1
CASSFTGGPGYTF
TGTGCCAGCAGTTTTACAGGGGGTCCTGGCTACACCTTC
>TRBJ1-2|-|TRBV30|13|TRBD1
CAWFRDRVYGYTF
TGTGCCTGGTTTCGGGACAGGGTCTATGGCTACACCTTC
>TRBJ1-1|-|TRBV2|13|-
CASSEEGETEAFF
TGTGCCAGCAGTGAGGAGGGTGAAACTGAAGCTTTCTTT
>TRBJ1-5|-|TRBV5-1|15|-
CASSFTGTGNQPQHF
TGCGCCAGCAGCTTCACCGGGACTGGGAATCAGCCCCAGCATTTT
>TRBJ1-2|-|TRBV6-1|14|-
CASSLDSSNYGYTF
TGTGCCAGCAGTTTGGACAGTTCCAACTATGGCTACACCTTC
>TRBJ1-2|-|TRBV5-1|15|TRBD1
CASSIQGADNYGYTF
TGCGCCAGCAGTATACAGGGGGCTGACAACTATGGCTACACCTTC
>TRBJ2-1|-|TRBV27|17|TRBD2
CASSPSGSRIPYNEQFF
TGTGCCAGCAGTCCTAGCGGGAGCAGGATCCCCTACAATGAGCAGTTCTTC
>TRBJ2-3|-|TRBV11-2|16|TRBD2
CASSLWTSGVPDTQYF
TGTGCCAGCAGCTTATGGACTAGCGGGGTCCCAGATACGCAGTATTTT
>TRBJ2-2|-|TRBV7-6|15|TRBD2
CASSFGGRLTGELFF
TGTGCCAGCAGCTTTGGCGGGAGGTTGACCGGGGAGCTGTTTTTT
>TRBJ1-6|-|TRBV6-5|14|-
CASRVSGEAGPLHF
TGTGCCAGCAGAGTTAGCGGAGAGGCTGGACCCCTCCACTTT
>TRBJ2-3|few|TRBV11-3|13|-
CASSLGGAYTQYF
TGTGCCAGCAGCTTAGGCGGGGCGTATACGCAGTATTTT
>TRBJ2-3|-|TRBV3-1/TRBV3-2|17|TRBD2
CASSQEGGGSSTDTQYF
TGTGCCAGCAGCCAAGAAGGCGGGGGATCTAGCACAGATACGCAGTATTTT
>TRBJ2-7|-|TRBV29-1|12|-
CSVERENHEQYF
TGCAGCGTTGAGCGGGAAAACCACGAGCAGTACTTC
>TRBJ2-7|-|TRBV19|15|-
CASSISAGPGNEQYF
TGTGCCAGTAGTATCTCAGCGGGCCCAGGGAACGAGCAGTACTTC
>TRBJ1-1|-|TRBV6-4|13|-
CASSASRDTEAFF
TGTGCCAGCAGTGCATCTCGGGACACTGAAGCTTTCTTT
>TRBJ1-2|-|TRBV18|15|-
CASSPQTGKDYGYTF
TGTGCCAGCTCACCACAAACAGGGAAGGACTATGGCTACACCTTC
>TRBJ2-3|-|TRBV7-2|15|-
CASSRTTYSTDTQYF
TGTGCCAGCAGCCGGACTACTTACAGCACAGATACGCAGTATTTT
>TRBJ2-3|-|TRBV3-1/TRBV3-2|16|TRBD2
CASSRGTSGSTDTQYF
TGTGCCAGCAGCAGGGGGACTAGCGGGAGCACAGATACGCAGTATTTT
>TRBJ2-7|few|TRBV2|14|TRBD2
CASSGTSNRSEQYF
TGTGCCAGCAGCGGGACTAGCAATAGGAGCGAGCAGTACTTC
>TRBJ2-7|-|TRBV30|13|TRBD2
CAWSGLAGGVLYF
TGTGCCTGGAGTGGGCTAGCGGGAGGCGTGCTGTACTTC
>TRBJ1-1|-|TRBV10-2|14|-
CASTSTGGNTEAFF
TGCGCCAGCACATCGACCGGGGGTAACACTGAAGCTTTCTTT
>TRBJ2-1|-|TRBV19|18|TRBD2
CASRAQTLAGGTYNEQFF
TGTGCCAGTAGGGCACAGACACTAGCGGGAGGTACCTACAATGAGCAGTTCTTC
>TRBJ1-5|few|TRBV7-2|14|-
CASSPGEINQPQHF
TGTGCCAGCAGCCCCGGAGAGATCAATCAGCCCCAGCATTTT